Below, 27 T cell receptor beta chains from the same sample are listed, as sequenced in a study of blood T cell repertoires in COVID-19. The table came from immunoSEQ multiplex PCR; TCRdb's copy has only in-frame clones and leaves some out. This sample carries roughly 220,000 clones, around 87% of them seen once, and the ten largest clones take more than 2.5%. The sequencing input was peripheral blood. These receptors were taken from a man between 60 and 70 years old with acute or convalescent COVID-19.

The V and J genes are TRBV2 and TRBJ2-2; D unresolved. The length of the CDR3 is 15 residues. Germline V CDR1 and CDR2: SNHLY, FYNNEI. Between the trimmed V and J ends, which lost 3 bases and 1 base, there was a span of 9 bases. CDR3 bases: TGTGCCAGCAGTGAGGGCACGGTGAACACCGGGGAGCTGTTTTTT. Protein sequence: CASSEGTVNTGELFF.

This clone was seen once. The chain employs TRBV19 and TRBJ1-1, with D perhaps TRBD1 (5 bases). The CDR3 totals 15 residues. Trimming cost V 6 bases and J 1 base, with 15 bases left between them. The germline gives CDR1 LNHDA, CDR2 SQIVND (reference sequence). The CDR3 region is CASREQGSENTEAFF. DNA of the CDR3: TGTGCCAGTAGGGAGCAGGGTTCAGAGAACACTGAAGCTTTCTTT.

The table lists this clone with many counts. V usage is TRBV5-1 and J usage is TRBJ1-1; 10 positions match TRBD1. V dropped 4 bases and J dropped 4; count of bases not matched to a gene: 7. Germline values: CDR1 SGHRS, CDR2 YFSETQ. The CDR3 is made up of 15 amino acids. The CDR3 DNA is TGCGCCAGCAGCCCGGAGGGACAGGGGACCACTGAAGCTTTCTTT. Encoded protein: CASSPEGQGTTEAFF.

V and J are TRBV10-3 and TRBJ1-1, with 8 bases lining up with TRBD1. This CDR3 is 15 amino acids long. Germline V gene data show CDR1 as ENHRY and CDR2 as SYGVKD. Germline trimming cut 2 bases from V and 7 bases from J; bases unmatched to any gene: 9. Here the CDR3 reads CAISESPQGGREAFF. CDR3 nucleotides: TGTGCCATCAGTGAGAGCCCACAGGGGGGCCGTGAAGCTTTCTTT.

This rearrangement joins TRBV7-8 to TRBJ2-1, with 8 positions matching TRBD1. V trimming: 7 bases; J trimming: 4 bases; junction bases outside the gene matches: 12. CDR1 and CDR2 (germline): SGHVS, FQNEAQ. This CDR3 region has 16 residues. Written as DNA, the CDR3 is TGTGCCAGCACCCTCCAGCCGGGACAGGCATACAATGAGCAGTTCTTC. Encoded protein: CASTLQPGQAYNEQFF.

The CDR3 nucleotides read TGTGCCAGCAGCTTAGTCCCCGCTCCCGGTAAAGCAGATACGCAGTATTTT. Protein: CASSLVPAPGKADTQYF. This chain joins TRBV7-9 and TRBJ2-3; D call uncertain. The CDR3 length is 17 residues. CDR1 SEHNR and CDR2 FQNEAQ come from the germline V gene (reference sequence). Trimming cost V 1 base and J 4 bases, with 18 bases left between them.

This clone was recorded once. This chain joins TRBV4-2 and TRBJ2-3; 7 bases agree with TRBD1. J gave up 2 bases and V 0 bases, and 2 bases lay outside the gene matches. This CDR3 is 15 amino acids long. Germline CDR1 and CDR2: LGHNA and YNFKEQ. As DNA, the CDR3 is TGTGCCAGCAGCCAAGAACAGGGGTACACAGATACGCAGTATTTT. Translation gives CASSQEQGYTDTQYF.

The genes are TRBV5-5 and TRBJ1-1; 8 nucleotides match TRBD1. With 4 bases clipped from V and 10 bases from J, the junction kept 6 bases outside the gene matches. CDR3 length: 12 residues. Germline-derived CDR1 and CDR2 are SGHKS and YYEKEE (reference sequence). CDR3 amino acids: CASSTRTGSAFF. The CDR3, as DNA: TGTGCCAGCAGCACCCGGACAGGGTCAGCTTTCTTT. The whole variable domain, filled in from reference TRBV5-5 and TRBJ1-1, reads DAGVTQSPTHLIKTRGQQVTLRCSPISGHKSVSWYQQVLGQGPQFIFQYYEKEERGRGNFPDRFSARQFPNYSSELNVNALLLGDSALYLCASSTRTGSAFFGQGTRLTVV.

This chain uses TRBV24-1 with TRBJ2-5; a weak D match, TRBD1 (6 bases). V lost 1 base and J lost 7, with 6 bases in between. This CDR3 has 12 amino acids. Per the germline V gene, CDR1 is KGHDR and CDR2 is SFDVKD. This chain's CDR3 is CATSDLGGTQYF. CDR3 nucleotide sequence: TGTGCCACCAGTGATTTAGGGGGGACCCAGTACTTC.

The V and J genes are TRBV19 and TRBJ2-4; possible D gene TRBD2, 5 bases. CDR3 length equals 17 residues. CDR1 is LNHDA, CDR2 SQIVND, per germline (reference sequence). Trimming shortened V by 5 bases and J by 1 base, and 18 bases separated the two germline ends. The CDR3 DNA reads TGTGCCAGTAGTCCCCCACGGGGTCCTGGGGCCAAAAACATTCAGTACTTC. Translation gives CASSPPRGPGAKNIQYF.

This chain connects TRBV11-2 to TRBJ2-7, with 7 nucleotides matching TRBD2. Germline lookup yields CDR1 SGHAT and CDR2 FQNNGV. CDR3 length: 15 amino acids. With 2 bases clipped from V and 2 bases from J, the junction kept 6 bases outside the gene matches. The CDR3 spells CASSLYGGGTYEQYF. The CDR3 DNA reads as TGTGCCAGCAGCTTATATGGCGGGGGTACCTACGAGCAGTACTTC.

This chain uses TRBV6-5 with TRBJ2-1; D call uncertain. Germline V gene data show CDR1 as MNHEY and CDR2 as SVGAGI. The V gene lost 3 bases and the J gene lost 4 bases, with 4 bases spanning the gap. The CDR3 extends over 12 amino acids. CDR3 DNA sequence: TGTGCCAGCAGTTATAAATACAATGAGCAGTTCTTC. It is translated as CASSYKYNEQFF.

The chain combines TRBV4-1 with TRBJ2-2; TRBD1 matches 11 bases. The junction had 2 bases not matched to a gene; V was cut back by 1 base and J by 4 bases. Germline assignment: CDR1 MGHRA and CDR2 YSYEKL. The CDR3 runs 16 residues. CDR3 protein: CASSQVGTGGTGELFF. In DNA, the CDR3 is TGCGCCAGCAGCCAAGTTGGGACAGGGGGCACCGGGGAGCTGTTTTTT.

With respect to this clone: At one end, the junction sequence differs from germline, possibly due to a read error. The chain recombines TRBV11-2 with TRBJ2-1; 7 bases match TRBD1. The CDR3 runs 14 residues. Germline CDR1 and CDR2: SGHAT and FQNNGV. CDR3 bases: TGTGTCAGCAACCGAGACAGGGCCAACAATGAGCAGTTCTTC. Residues: CVSNRDRANNEQFF.

This clone was seen only a few times. This chain joins TRBV28 and TRBJ2-1, with a weak D call TRBD2 (5 bases). The CDR3 extends over 16 amino acids. Between the trimmed V and J ends, which lost 0 bases and 5 bases, there was a span of 14 bases. Germline V gene data show CDR1 as MDHEN and CDR2 as SYDVKM. CDR3: CASSLWEWAGDNEQFF. CDR3 in DNA: TGTGCCAGCAGTTTATGGGAGTGGGCGGGTGACAATGAGCAGTTCTTC.

This clone was recorded a few times. This chain joins TRBV29-1 and TRBJ2-7, with 14 nucleotides matching TRBD2. This CDR3 spans 16 amino acids. The germline CDR1 and CDR2 sequences are SQVTM and ANQGSEA. Trimming at V came to 7 bases and at J to 6 bases, leaving 14 bases not matched to a gene. CDR3 coding DNA: TGCAGCGCCGGTGGGACTAGCGGGGGCGCTGGGGGCGAGCAGTACTTC. Translating gives CSAGGTSGGAGGEQYF.

This clone was picked up a small number of times. The rearrangement links TRBV3-1 (or the pseudogene TRBV3-2) to TRBJ1-3; unclear D gene. V dropped 1 base and J dropped 0 bases, with 10 bases sitting between them. Germline V CDR1 and CDR2: LGHDT, YNNKEL (reference sequence). CDR3 length: 16 amino acids. The CDR3 DNA sequence: TGTGCCAGCAGCCAAGCGTCGTCCAGCTCTGGAAACACCATATATTTT. This gives the protein CASSQASSSSGNTIYF.

The chain employs TRBV6-5 and TRBJ1-1; D is ambiguous. CDR1 is MNHEY and CDR2 is SVGAGI in the germline V gene. V was shortened by 2 bases and J by 0 bases, with 13 bases between the two germline ends. This CDR3 comprises 16 residues. CDR3 sequence reads: CASSYVGLKMNTEAFF. CDR3 in DNA: TGTGCCAGCAGTTACGTAGGACTCAAGATGAACACTGAAGCTTTCTTT.

The CDR3 bases are TGTGCCAGCAGCTTAGGGACAGGGGGTTTGGATTTCTTT. Its protein product is CASSLGTGGLDFF. This chain uses TRBV11-2 with TRBJ1-1; 10 positions agree with TRBD1. V lost 1 base to trimming and J lost 13 bases; unmatched junction nucleotides: 6. The CDR3 length is 13 residues. Germline lookup yields CDR1 SGHAT and CDR2 FQNNGV.

V and J are TRBV2 and TRBJ1-2, with 10 positions matching TRBD1. The CDR3 extends over 15 amino acids. Trimming cost V 8 bases and J 5 bases; bases outside gene matches: 11. Germline CDR1 SNHLY, CDR2 FYNNEI. Here the CDR3 reads CASRYPGQGRYGYTF. CDR3 DNA sequence: TGTGCCAGCCGATACCCGGGACAGGGGCGGTATGGCTACACCTTC.

This chain links TRBV6-2 or TRBV6-3 with TRBJ1-1; D possibly corresponds to TRBD1 (6 bases). V lost 3 bases to trimming and J lost 0 bases, with 26 bases between them. Germline lookup yields CDR1 MNHEY and CDR2 SVGEGT. This CDR3 contains 20 residues. This CDR3 is CASSYTDWGGPQVVNTEAFF. In DNA, the CDR3 is TGTGCCAGCAGTTATACCGATTGGGGGGGCCCTCAGGTGGTGAACACTGAAGCTTTCTTT.

This sequence joins TRBV2 and TRBJ1-3; D is undetermined. Looked up from germline, CDR1 is SNHLY and CDR2 is FYNNEI. This CDR3 is built from 17 residues. This chain's CDR3 is CTSAERAVPRDGNTIYF. Written as DNA, the CDR3 is TGTACCTCGGCCGAGAGGGCAGTCCCAAGGGATGGAAACACCATATATTTT.

The table lists this clone with a count of one. J is TRBJ1-1 and V is TRBV5-8; D is uncertain. Germline assignment: CDR1 SGHTS and CDR2 YDEGEE. The CDR3 is 15 amino acids. V lost 4 bases and J 2 bases, leaving 15 bases between the germline ends. The CDR3 bases are TGTGCCAGCAGCCCCAGAGCGGGAGGTAACACTGAAGCTTTCTTT. It translates to CASSPRAGGNTEAFF.

V usage is TRBV5-1 and J usage is TRBJ1-5; the match to TRBD1 covers 7 bases. V dropped 4 bases and J dropped 3; count of bases not matched to a gene: 4. The CDR3 sequence is 14 residues long. Germline V gene sequence: CDR1 SGHRS, CDR2 YFSETQ. The CDR3 sequence: CASSLGQDNQPQHF. For the CDR3, the DNA is TGCGCCAGCAGCCTCGGACAGGACAATCAGCCCCAGCATTTT.

The chain uses TRBV7-3 and TRBJ2-5; unclear D gene. The CDR3 has 13 residues. V gave up 0 bases and J gave up 5 bases, with 7 bases separating them. CDR1 is SGHTA, CDR2 FQGTGA, per germline. The CDR3 loop is CASSLTTGETQYF. The CDR3 nucleotides are TGTGCCAGCAGCTTAACGACTGGGGAGACCCAGTACTTC.

Written as DNA, the CDR3 is TGTGCCAGCAGTTACTCTGGAGGGATGAACACTGAAGCTTTCTTT. Its translation: CASSYSGGMNTEAFF. This chain joins TRBV6-6 and TRBJ1-1; D unclear. Trimming cost V 0 bases and J 0 bases, with 8 bases left between them. From germline, CDR1 is MNHNY and CDR2 SVGAGI (reference sequence). The CDR3 is made up of 15 amino acids.

The chain is built from TRBV28 and TRBJ1-5, with 9 bases lining up with TRBD1. CDR3 length: 15 residues. Germline CDR1 MDHEN, CDR2 SYDVKM. The ends lost 3 bases at V and 9 bases at J; junction bases unmatched: 9. The CDR3 DNA sequence: TGTGCCAGCAGTTTCAGACAGGGGGGAGTTCGGCCCCAGCATTTT. Its protein is CASSFRQGGVRPQHF. Drawing the rest from reference TRBV28 and TRBJ1-5, the complete variable domain is DVKVTQSSRYLVKRTGEKVFLECVQDMDHENMFWYRQDPGLGLRLIYFSYDVKMKEKGDIPEGYSVSREKKERFSLILESASTNQTSMYLCASSFRQGGVRPQHFGDGTRLSIL.